This is a list of T cell receptor beta chains from one sample in a study of T cells after yellow fever vaccination. A single record per CDR3 protein comes from TCRdb applying MiXCR to the 5' RACE reads. There are over 130,000 distinct CDR3 sequences in the sample; 7.7% occur only once, and less than 0.85% lies in the top ten. The specimen comprised CD4+ T cells sorted from PBMCs, sampled 5 days after the yellow fever booster vaccination. Source of these receptors: a young man who received the YFV17D yellow fever vaccine. CDR3s include the opening cysteine and the closing phenylalanine or tryptophan. A D gene is named only where the DNA matches it firmly. Part of the rows lack a size; the others show once, few, many or a class for expanded clones.

j_gene | d_gene | abundance | v_gene | CDR3nt | CDR3aa
TRBJ2-7 | TRBD2 | few | TRBV30 | TGTGCCTGGGGGGGGGTTCTCTCCTACGAGCAGTACTTC | CAWGGVLSYEQYF
TRBJ1-4 | TRBD1 | many | TRBV20-1 | TGCAGTGCCAGTCCCGGGACAGCCGAAAAACTGTTTTTT | CSASPGTAEKLFF
TRBJ2-7 | TRBD2 | many | TRBV5-1 | TGCGCCAGCAGCTTGGTTTCTAGCGGCTCCTACGAGCAGTACTTC | CASSLVSSGSYEQYF
TRBJ2-3 | . | many | TRBV3-1 | TGTGCCAGCAGCCAAGTCCCAATTCGAACGCAGTATTTT | CASSQVPIRTQYF
TRBJ2-1 | TRBD2 | many | TRBV5-6 | TGTGCCAGCAGCGAGGGACTAGCGCAGATCAATGAGCAGTTCTTC | CASSEGLAQINEQFF
TRBJ2-3 | . | many | TRBV7-9 | TGTGCCAGCAGCCCAAAACCAGGACGGGGAGGCACAGATACGCAGTATTTT | CASSPKPGRGGTDTQYF
TRBJ2-5 | TRBD1 | many | TRBV25-1 | TGTGCCAGCAGTCCCAGGTGGGGACAGGGGAACCAAGAGACCCAGTACTTC | CASSPRWGQGNQETQYF
TRBJ2-1 | TRBD2 | many | TRBV5-1 | TGCGCCAGCAGATCCCTCGGGGGAGGGTACAATGAGCAGTTCTTC | CASRSLGGGYNEQFF
TRBJ2-1 | TRBD2 | many | TRBV27 | TGTGCCAGCACCATAGGACTAGCGGGACTCAATGAGCAGTTCTTC | CASTIGLAGLNEQFF
TRBJ1-2 | . | . | TRBV12-3/TRBV12-4 | TGTGCCAGCAGTCGCTTTGGGGCTAACTATGGCTACACCTTC | CASSRFGANYGYTF
TRBJ1-2 | . | . | TRBV12-3/TRBV12-4 | TGTGCCAGCAGTTCCCGCCGGGACTCCAACTATGGCTACACCTTC | CASSSRRDSNYGYTF
TRBJ2-1 | . | few | TRBV12-3/TRBV12-4 | TGTGCCAGCAGTTTAGACTACTACTCCTACAATGAGCAGTTCTTC | CASSLDYYSYNEQFF
TRBJ2-5 | TRBD2 | few | TRBV20-1 | TGCAGTGTTCGCCTTCCGGGACTAGCAGAAGAGACCCAGTACTTC | CSVRLPGLAEETQYF
TRBJ2-1 | TRBD2 | few | TRBV4-2 | TGTGCCAGCAGCCAAGTGGCACTAGCGGGAGAAGAGGTTCGGTTCTTC | CASSQVALAGEEVRFF
TRBJ2-7 | . | many | TRBV6-1 | TGTGCCAGCAGACGAACAGGTGGAACCTACGAGCAGTACTTC | CASRRTGGTYEQYF
TRBJ2-3 | TRBD2 | . | TRBV28 | TGTGCCAGCGGACCCGGGCTAGCGGGACCAGATACGCAGTATTTT | CASGPGLAGPDTQYF
TRBJ2-1 | . | many | TRBV21-1 | TGTGCCAGCAGCAAAAAATGGGGGACACCCTCCTACAATGAGCAGTTCTTC | CASSKKWGTPSYNEQFF
TRBJ2-3 | TRBD2 | many | TRBV9 | TGTGCCAGCAGCGTCGGGACTAGCGGGAGCGCAGATACGCAGTATTTT | CASSVGTSGSADTQYF
TRBJ2-7 | . | few | TRBV4-3 | TGCGCCAGCAGCCAAAAACCATGGGGGAGTTCTTACGAGCAGTACTTC | CASSQKPWGSSYEQYF
TRBJ2-7 | . | many | TRBV20-1 | TGCAGTGCTAGTCCTCGCGAGAGCTCCTACGAGCAGTACTTC | CSASPRESSYEQYF
TRBJ2-5 | TRBD1 | few | TRBV24-1 | TGTGCCACCAGTGCCACAGGGGGCCTCCTTCAAGAGACCCAGTACTTC | CATSATGGLLQETQYF
TRBJ2-2 | TRBD2 | many | TRBV19 | TGTGCCAGTACCAAGCGGGAGTCGAACACCGGGGAGCTGTTTTTT | CASTKRESNTGELFF
TRBJ1-5 | . | . | TRBV19 | TGTGCCAGTAGTATAGATGGTGTCAGTATTGGGAATCAGCCCCAGCATTTT | CASSIDGVSIGNQPQHF
TRBJ2-2 | TRBD2 | many | TRBV29-1 | TGCAGCGTGGGACTAGCGGATAATTCCGGGGAGCTGTTTTTT | CSVGLADNSGELFF
TRBJ1-2 | . | few | TRBV2 | TGTGCCAGCGGGGTGGTCGGGAGAGGAGGCTACACCTTC | CASGVVGRGGYTF
TRBJ2-5 | TRBD1 | many | TRBV5-6 | TGTGCCAGCAGTGAGACAGGGGATGAGACCCAGTACTTC | CASSETGDETQYF
TRBJ2-4 | . | many | TRBV10-3 | TGTGCCATCAGTGATGAACAGGGCTTCGGAAACATTCAGTACTTC | CAISDEQGFGNIQYF
TRBJ2-3 | . | many | TRBV18 | TGTGCCAGCTCACCACAGGGGGGTATCACAGATACGCAGTATTTT | CASSPQGGITDTQYF
TRBJ2-5 | . | many | TRBV9 | TGTGCCAGCAGCGTAGAGTCGCAGGGTGGTGAGACCCAGTACTTC | CASSVESQGGETQYF
TRBJ1-1 | TRBD1 | many | TRBV11-2 | TGTGCCAGCAGCCGGGGGACAGGGGGGGGAGGTGAAGCTTTCTTT | CASSRGTGGGGEAFF
TRBJ2-7 | . | many | TRBV12-3/TRBV12-4 | TGTGCCAGCAGTTTAAGCCGGGAGCAGTACTTC | CASSLSREQYF
TRBJ1-1 | . | many | TRBV6-5 | TGTGCCAGCAGCCCACGAGGGGGTTACACTGAAGCTTTCTTT | CASSPRGGYTEAFF
TRBJ1-2 | . | many | TRBV7-2 | TGTGCCAGCAGCTCCTGGGTTTTGTTGGGGGCTGGCTACACCTTC | CASSSWVLLGAGYTF
TRBJ1-5 | TRBD1 | many | TRBV20-1 | TGCAGTGCTAGAGTTCAGAGGGGACAGGGGTTCAATCAGCCCCAGCATTTT | CSARVQRGQGFNQPQHF
TRBJ2-7 | . | . | TRBV5-1 | TGCGCCAGCAGCTTCAGACGGGAGTATCTCTACGAGCAGTACTTC | CASSFRREYLYEQYF
TRBJ1-1 | TRBD1 | few | TRBV7-2 | TGTGCCAGCAGTGTACAGGGGCTCTCCCCCACTGAAGCTTTCTTT | CASSVQGLSPTEAFF
TRBJ2-3 | TRBD1 | many | TRBV29-1 | TGCAGCGTTGCGGACAGGGGCTCTAGCACAGATACGCAGTATTTT | CSVADRGSSTDTQYF
TRBJ2-1 | . | many | TRBV5-1 | TGCGCCAGCACAAGGGGGGGGGACTCCTACAATGAGCAGTTCTTC | CASTRGGDSYNEQFF
TRBJ2-7 | . | . | TRBV12-3/TRBV12-4 | TGTGCCAGCAGCCCTTTGGGGGAGATGTCCTACGAGCAGTACTTC | CASSPLGEMSYEQYF